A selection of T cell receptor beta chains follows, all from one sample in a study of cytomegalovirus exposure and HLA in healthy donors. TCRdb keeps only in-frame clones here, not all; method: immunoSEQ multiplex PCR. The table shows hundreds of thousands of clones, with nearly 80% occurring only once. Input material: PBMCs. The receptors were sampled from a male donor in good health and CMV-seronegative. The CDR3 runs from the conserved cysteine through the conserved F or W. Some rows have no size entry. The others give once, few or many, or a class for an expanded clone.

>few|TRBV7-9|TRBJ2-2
CASSPRGTGELFF
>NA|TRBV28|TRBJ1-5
CASSLLGGNQPQHF
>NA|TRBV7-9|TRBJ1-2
CASSLGTDYTF
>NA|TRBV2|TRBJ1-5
CASSKGGLNSNQPQHF
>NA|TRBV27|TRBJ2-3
CASSYGSRDTQYF
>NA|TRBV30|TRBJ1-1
CAWSVPRGITEAFF
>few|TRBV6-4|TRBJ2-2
CASRTSGVTGELFF
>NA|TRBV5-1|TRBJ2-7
CASSLAGQGAYEQYF
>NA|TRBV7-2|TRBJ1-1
CASSEGDRGRTEAFF
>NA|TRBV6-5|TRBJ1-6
CASTVTPQPSSPLHF
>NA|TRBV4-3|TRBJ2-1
CASSQESLAGNNEQFF
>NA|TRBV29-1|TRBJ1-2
CSVDSTGGYTF
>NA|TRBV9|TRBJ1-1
CASSPTRGDNPMNTEAFF
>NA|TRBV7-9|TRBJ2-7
CASSFELLAAIPYEQYF
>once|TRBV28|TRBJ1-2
CASSRLPASNYGYTF
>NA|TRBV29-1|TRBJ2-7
CSVNNLDRDYEQYF
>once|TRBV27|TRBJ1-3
CASSKDEENSGNTIYF
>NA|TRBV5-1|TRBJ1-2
CASSLEGQGARGYTF
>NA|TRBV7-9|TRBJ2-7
CASSPSGGYEQYF
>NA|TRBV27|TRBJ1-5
CAVSRGDGSNQPQHF
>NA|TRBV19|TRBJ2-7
CASSTTGVYEQYF
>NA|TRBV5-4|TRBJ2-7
CASSSPKGAGYEQYF
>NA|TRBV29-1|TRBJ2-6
CSVEDLRSGANVLTF
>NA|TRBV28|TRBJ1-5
CASRSSPEGLRQPQHF
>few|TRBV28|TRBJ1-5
CASSLGGRQAQPQHF
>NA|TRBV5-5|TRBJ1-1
CASSLTGGTEAFF
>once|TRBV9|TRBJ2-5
CASSEGWLGGTGDKETQYF
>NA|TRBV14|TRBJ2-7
CASSPWTSPGSYEQYF
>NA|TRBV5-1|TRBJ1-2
CASSSTTGGGGYTF
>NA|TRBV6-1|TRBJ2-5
CASRHRGEYRETQYF
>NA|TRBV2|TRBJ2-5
CASNPGITKTQYF
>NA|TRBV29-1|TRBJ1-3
CSVGQGSGNTIYF